The 9 T cell receptor beta chains below were found in one sample sequenced in a study of blood T cell repertoires in COVID-19. Clones were read by immunoSEQ multiplex PCR, and TCRdb kept only the in-frame ones, dropping some. The sample records roughly 190,000 clones, over 80% being singletons. The specimen sequenced was peripheral blood. The receptors were gathered from a woman aged 55-70 years with COVID-19, enrolled during active disease.

In DNA, the CDR3 is TGTGCCAGCAGCCGTTCGGTCGGGGGTTACAATGAGCAGTTCTTC. Its translation: CASSRSVGGYNEQFF. The genes are TRBV28 and TRBJ2-1; perhaps TRBD2 as D (6 bases). The V gene's germline CDR1 is MDHEN and CDR2 SYDVKM. Trimming pared 6 bases from V and 4 bases from J, leaving 16 bases between. The CDR3 extends over 15 amino acids.

This clone was observed a handful of times. The CDR3 protein is CASSPDWPPAPGGYNEQFF. CDR3 nucleotide sequence: TGTGCCAGCAGCCCCGATTGGCCGCCAGCCCCGGGGGGCTACAATGAGCAGTTCTTC. The rearrangement uses TRBV7-8 and TRBJ2-1; TRBD2 matches 7 bases. Germline V gene sequence: CDR1 SGHVS, CDR2 FQNEAQ. This CDR3 contains 19 residues. V gave up 5 bases and J gave up 3 bases; unmatched junction bases: 19.

This chain connects TRBV6-5 to TRBJ2-3, with D hard to call. CDR1 MNHEY and CDR2 SVGAGI come from the germline V gene. V was shortened by 7 bases and J by 2 bases, with 13 bases between the two germline ends. This CDR3 has 14 residues. CDR3 sequence: CASKRMVVTDTQYF. The CDR3 DNA reads TGTGCCAGCAAGCGAATGGTCGTCACAGATACGCAGTATTTT.

The genes are TRBV3-1 (or the pseudogene TRBV3-2) and TRBJ2-7; 10 bases line up with TRBD1. V trimming: 0 bases; J trimming: 5 bases; junction bases outside the gene matches: 7. Germline CDR1 and CDR2: LGHDT and YNNKEL (reference sequence). CDR3 length: 16 residues. CDR3 coding DNA: TGTGCCAGCAGCCAAGATCCGGGACAGGGGTACCACGAGCAGTACTTC. Amino acid sequence: CASSQDPGQGYHEQYF.

This rearrangement joins TRBV7-3 to TRBJ1-1, with TRBD1 identical over 8 bases. Germline assignment: CDR1 SGHTA and CDR2 FQGTGA. V lost 3 bases and J lost 7; bases outside the gene matches: 7. The CDR3 runs 14 residues. The CDR3 DNA reads as TGTGCCAGCAGCTTGACAGGGGTCGAGGGTGAAGCTTTCTTT. Its protein is CASSLTGVEGEAFF.

The J gene is TRBJ2-6, the V gene TRBV9; D may be TRBD2 (6 bases). The length of the CDR3 is 18 residues. The germline gives CDR1 SGDLS, CDR2 YYNGEE. V shed 0 bases and J shed 4 bases, with 17 bases lying between them. The CDR3 DNA reads TGTGCCAGCAGCGTAGGACCCCGCTGGGGGGACGGGGCCAACGTCCTGACTTTC. Its translation: CASSVGPRWGDGANVLTF.

The chain uses TRBV19 and TRBJ2-3; D is uncertain. The V gene's germline CDR1 is LNHDA and CDR2 SQIVND (reference sequence). The CDR3 has 15 residues. V was pared by 3 bases and J by 0 bases, with 10 bases between. CDR3 in amino acids: CASSMLSRSTDTQYF. The CDR3 DNA is TGTGCCAGTAGTATGCTATCGAGAAGCACAGATACGCAGTATTTT.

The gene calls are TRBV20-1 and TRBJ2-1; the match to TRBD2 covers 12 bases. Trimming took 3 bases from V and 7 from J; bases not matched to a gene: 4. Germline V lookup: CDR1 DFQATT, CDR2 SNEGSKA (reference sequence). The length of the CDR3 is 14 residues. In DNA, the CDR3 is TGCAGTGCTAGTAGGACTAGCGGGAAAAATGAGCAGTTCTTC. It is translated as CSASRTSGKNEQFF.

This clone has more than one count but fewer than ten. The J gene is TRBJ2-3, the V gene TRBV5-1; D is ambiguous. The CDR3 length is 15 residues. Germline assignment: CDR1 SGHRS and CDR2 YFSETQ. Trimming took off 0 bases at V and 3 bases at J, with 11 bases between the two ends. The CDR3: CASSLGVVGTDTQYF. CDR3 coding DNA: TGCGCCAGCAGCTTGGGGGTGGTCGGGACAGATACGCAGTATTTT.